In its sample, the clone carrying this T cell receptor (beta chain) was seen many times. This specimen comes from a study of T cell repertoires in cytomegalovirus infection. MiXCR was run by TCRdb on the reads, yielding one entry per CDR3 protein. The table shows around 94,000 distinct CDR3 sequences, with 16% occurring only once. The ends lost 5 bases at V and 4 bases at J; junction bases unmatched: 6. The CDR3 totals 14 residues. The germline V gene has CDR1 SGHVS and CDR2 FNYEAQ. This sequence originates from a human donor in good health (CMV status not recorded). Some clones in this sample may be carry-over from other donors' samples. This rearrangement joins TRBV7-6 to TRBJ2-3; 7 nucleotides line up with TRBD2. The sample was PBMCs. CDR3 DNA: TGTGCCAGCAGCCTCGATGGGGGGGCAGATACGCAGTATTTT. This encodes CASSLDGGADTQYF.